Below are 7 T cell receptor beta chains sequenced from a single sample in a study of metastatic and nonmetastatic thyroid tumors. Among the patients, none had received any treatment before thyroid surgery. TCRdb re-processed the PCR reads through MiXCR. The sample has roughly 53,000 clones, approximately 20% seen once. Sequenced material: blood. Every receptor here comes from a female donor with papillary thyroid cancer or a benign thyroid nodule (not recorded which). Some clones in this sample may be carry-over from other donors' samples.

Ten or more counts support this clone. V gene TRBV19 combines with J gene TRBJ2-1; maybe TRBD2 (6 bases). Trimming left V 10 bases short and J 9 bases short, with 13 bases between. Germline-derived CDR1 and CDR2 are LNHDA and SQIVND (reference sequence). The CDR3 has 11 amino acids. DNA of the CDR3: TGTGCCACCGGGCGGGGCAGTGAGCAGTTCTTC. As protein: CATGRGSEQFF.

This clone was picked up many times. This chain uses TRBV20-1 with TRBJ2-7; D is tentatively TRBD1 or TRBD2 (6 bases each). CDR1 and CDR2 (germline): DFQATT, SNEGSKA (reference sequence). The CDR3 is 13 residues long. The V end lost 0 bases, the J end lost 7 bases, and 13 bases lay between the germline ends. The CDR3: CSARDRQAGEQYF. CDR3 DNA sequence: TGCAGTGCTAGAGACCGACAGGCGGGGGAGCAGTACTTC.

Note on this clone: This sequence may be a read error, since a much larger clone differs from it by one base. The gene calls are TRBV25-1 and TRBJ1-4; D remains ambiguous. Germline lookup yields CDR1 MGHDK and CDR2 SYGVNS. The CDR3 loop spans 13 amino acids. CDR3 loop: CTSSDHQNEKLFF. The DNA for the CDR3 is TGTACCAGCAGTGACCACCAGAATGAAAAACTGTTTTTT.

The sample holds many counts of this clone. The identical CDR3 is also encoded by other nucleotide sequences in the sample. The chain combines TRBV12-3 or TRBV12-4 with TRBJ2-1, with D perhaps TRBD1 or TRBD2 (5 bases each). V lost 6 bases, J lost 5 bases, and 20 bases lay in between. The CDR3 has 16 residues. CDR3 sequence: CASSSPWGFRDNEQFF. The CDR3 region has the DNA TGTGCCAGCAGCTCACCGTGGGGGTTCAGGGACAATGAGCAGTTCTTC.

This clone was seen repeatedly, ten times or more. The gene calls are TRBV30 and TRBJ2-3; D may be TRBD2 (6 bases). CDR1 and CDR2 from the germline V gene are GTSNPN and SVGIG (reference sequence). Between the trimmed V and J ends, which lost 0 bases and 0 bases, there was a span of 10 bases. The CDR3 is made up of 15 amino acids. This chain's CDR3 is CAWSVQGTSTDTQYF. The CDR3 bases are TGTGCCTGGAGTGTACAAGGGACTAGCACAGATACGCAGTATTTT.

The sample holds a few counts of this clone. A much more abundant neighbour one base away suggests this may be a read error. The chain recombines TRBV12-3 or TRBV12-4 with TRBJ2-2, with D maybe TRBD2 (5 bases). Trimming took off 7 bases at V and 4 bases at J, with 10 bases between the two ends. CDR3 size: 13 residues. The CDR3 coding sequence is TGTGCCAGCACCTTTAGCGTCACCGGGGAGCTGTTTTTT. Its translation: CASTFSVTGELFF.

This clone was detected many times. A read error may explain this, as a much larger clone is one base away. Without the conserved terminal phenylalanine or tryptophan, this CDR3 likely stems from a read error. The CDR3 is CASNRLNTEAFS. The DNA of the CDR3 is TGTGCCAGTAACAGATTGAACACTGAAGCTTTCTCT. The rearrangement uses TRBV6-1 and TRBJ1-1; D uncertain. The CDR3 is made up of 12 amino acids. CDR1 and CDR2 from the germline V gene are MNHNS and SASEGT. The V end was cut by 9 bases, the J end by 0 bases, with 8 bases between.